This TCR beta chain was identified in a study of T-cell memory formation after mild COVID-19. At the level of the study: Most TCR clusters belonged to a single donor. Regarding the study as a whole: There were some responding clones in pre-infection memory, which suggested that cross-reactive memory had joined. Day 15 to 85 contractors were CD4/CD8 balanced; later expanders leaned CD4+.

Comment on this clonotype: The antigen is not known.

TCRdb used MiXCR to reprocess the 5' RACE reads, holding one entry per CDR3 protein. The sample holds about 560,000 distinct CDR3 sequences, roughly 17% seen once. Looked up from germline, CDR1 is LGHNT and CDR2 is FRNRAP. The V and J ends lost 1 base and 4 bases respectively, with 12 bases between them. The CDR3 spans 15 residues. The sample was PBMCs or a T cell subset sorted from them (not recorded which). The rearrangement links TRBV12-5 to TRBJ2-3, with D perhaps being TRBD1 or TRBD2 (5 bases each). This receptor was obtained from an adult woman who had mild COVID-19 (a few samples of this study predate the infection). Cell type and time point are not known. The CDR3: CASGLGTGGADTQYF. The CDR3 DNA reads TGTGCTAGTGGTTTGGGCACAGGAGGCGCAGATACGCAGTATTTT.